What follows describes a single T cell receptor beta chain. Data came from immunoSEQ multiplex PCR; TCRdb stores just in-frame clones and leaves some out. The sample consists of tens of thousands of clones, over 80% of them appearing once. The entry originates in a study of blood T cell repertoires in COVID-19. Material: peripheral blood. The clonotype originates from a man aged 55 to 70 with active COVID-19.

CDR3 amino acids: CASSFGAGLAYF. The CDR3 nucleotides are TGTGCCAGCAGTTTCGGCGCCGGACTAGCCTACTTC. The rearrangement links TRBV28 to TRBJ2-7; 8 nucleotides line up with TRBD2. The V gene end was trimmed by 3 bases and the J gene end by 13 bases; junction bases not matched to a gene: 8. This CDR3 has 12 residues. The germline V gene encodes CDR1 MDHEN and CDR2 SYDVKM.